The text below deals with one TCR beta chain. This entry belongs to a study of blood T cell repertoires in COVID-19. About the research overall: Specimens from acute and convalescent COVID-19 originated in the United States, Italy and Spain.

Per the original methods: Reference gene primer amplification gave estimated nucleated cell counts. Data came from immunoSEQ multiplex PCR; TCRdb stores just in-frame clones and leaves some out. That table is the source of V, J and clone size, and D and trimming were worked out from the DNA. The sample yields a few hundred thousand clones, 90% seen once. Those enrolled in Seattle joined during active infection and were followed longitudinally afterward. The sequence came from a woman aged 55-70 years with COVID-19, enrolled during active disease. The sample consisted of peripheral blood.

The CDR3, as DNA: TGTGCCAGTAGTACGGGACAGGGGTATCGGGGAGCTTTCTTT. It yields the protein CASSTGQGYRGAFF. The V gene is TRBV19, the J gene TRBJ1-1; TRBD1 matches 10 bases. CDR3 length: 14 amino acids. CDR1 and CDR2 from the germline V gene are LNHDA and SQIVND (reference sequence). V gave up 4 bases and J gave up 10 bases; unmatched junction bases: 9. The variable domain in full, completed from reference TRBV19 and TRBJ1-1, reads DGGITQSPKYLFRKEGQNVTLSCEQNLNHDAMYWYRQDPGQGLRLIYYSQIVNDFQKGDIAEGYSVSREKKESFPLTVTSAQKNPTAFYLCASSTGQGYRGAFFGQGTRLTVV.